The 32 T cell receptor beta chains presented below share a single source sample, sequenced in a study of CD8 T cells in Susac syndrome. Reverse transcription used roughly 0.45 to 1 ug RNA and random hexamers. A single record per CDR3 protein comes from TCRdb applying MiXCR to the immunoSEQ multiplex PCR reads. This table holds 250,000 to 300,000 distinct CDR3 sequences, approximately 85% found once. The specimen was CD8+ T cells from PBMCs. The receptors come from a human donor with multiple sclerosis.

The chain combines TRBV6-6 with TRBJ2-3; a weak D match, TRBD2 (6 bases). The V end was cut by 3 bases, the J end by 5 bases, with 18 bases between. Germline V gives CDR1 MNHNY, CDR2 SVGAGI (reference sequence). This CDR3 spans 16 amino acids. The CDR3 DNA follows: TGTGCCAGCAGTTATGCCCCCAGCGGGTTCGGAGATACGCAGTATTTT. Protein product: CASSYAPSGFGDTQYF.

The chain has TRBV19 and TRBJ2-1; TRBD2 matches 8 bases. The V gene's germline CDR1 is LNHDA and CDR2 SQIVND (reference sequence). The length of the CDR3 is 16 residues. V dropped 0 bases and J dropped 5; count of bases not matched to a gene: 6. The CDR3 DNA reads as TGTGCCAGTAGTATAGATCGGGAGGGCCGCGACAATGAGCAGTTCTTC. Its translation: CASSIDREGRDNEQFF.

The chain employs TRBV19 and TRBJ2-1, with 8 bases identical to TRBD2. Germline lookup yields CDR1 LNHDA and CDR2 SQIVND (reference sequence). CDR3 length equals 16 residues. J lost 2 bases, V lost 3 bases, and 6 bases had no gene match. CDR3 residues: CASSIWRTSPYNEQFF. CDR3 DNA sequence: TGTGCCAGTAGTATCTGGAGGACTAGCCCCTACAATGAGCAGTTCTTC.

The V call is TRBV28, the J call TRBJ2-6; 8 bases are shared with TRBD1. V shed 4 bases, J shed 3 bases, and the junction held 14 bases outside the gene matches. This CDR3 has 19 residues. CDR1 is MDHEN and CDR2 is SYDVKM in the germline V gene. This chain's CDR3 is CASSSLQQGVYRGANVLTF. Here the CDR3 DNA reads TGTGCCAGCAGTTCCCTACAACAGGGGGTCTATCGTGGGGCCAACGTCCTGACTTTC.

This clonotype was detected a few times. The chain joins TRBV29-1 to TRBJ1-1, with a tentative D call TRBD1 (6 bases). The CDR3 is 11 residues long. Trimming took 4 bases from V and 4 from J, leaving 7 bases between them. Germline loops: CDR1 SQVTM, CDR2 ANQGSEA. CDR3: CSVGGRTEAFF. The CDR3, as DNA: TGCAGCGTTGGGGGGCGCACTGAAGCTTTCTTT.

The chain couples TRBV11-2 to TRBJ2-7; 9 bases align to TRBD1. Losses at the gene ends were 3 bases for V and 4 bases for J; bases not matched to a gene: 10. Germline assignment: CDR1 SGHAT and CDR2 FQNNGV. The CDR3 runs to 16 residues. This chain's CDR3 is CASSFEGTGRGYEQYF. The DNA of the CDR3 is TGTGCCAGCAGCTTTGAAGGGACAGGGAGAGGATACGAGCAGTACTTC.

The V call is TRBV4-1, the J call TRBJ2-2, with 7 bases aligning to TRBD1. V shed 4 bases, J shed 0 bases, and the junction held 17 bases outside the gene matches. The CDR3 loop spans 20 amino acids. Germline CDR1 MGHRA, CDR2 YSYEKL. CDR3 in DNA: TGCGCCAGCAGCCCCACATCCCGACAGGGCCGATTCCCGAACACCGGGGAGCTGTTTTTT. It codes for CASSPTSRQGRFPNTGELFF.

This clonotype occurred a few times. The chain couples TRBV6-1 to TRBJ2-6; tentative D call: TRBD2 (5 bases). Per germline, CDR1 MNHNS and CDR2 SASEGT. This CDR3 is built from 15 residues. Trimming took 6 bases from V and 2 from J, leaving 11 bases between them. DNA of the CDR3: TGTGCCAGCAGGGGTAAGGGAGCTGGGGCCAACGTCCTGACTTTC. It encodes CASRGKGAGANVLTF.

The J gene is TRBJ1-1, the V gene TRBV30, with D perhaps TRBD1 (6 bases). The CDR3 consists of 12 residues. The V and J ends lost 5 bases and 7 bases respectively, with 14 bases between them. In germline, CDR1 is GTSNPN, CDR2 SVGIG (reference sequence). This CDR3 is CAWARGQNEAFF. Written as DNA, the CDR3 is TGTGCCTGGGCCCGCGGACAGAATGAAGCTTTCTTT. Full variable domain (outside the CDR3, taken from reference TRBV30 and TRBJ1-1): SQTIHQWPATLVQPVGSPLSLECTVEGTSNPNLYWYRQAAGRGLQLLFYSVGIGQISSEVPQNLSASRPQDRQFILSSKKLLLSDSGFYLCAWARGQNEAFFGQGTRLTVV.

This chain connects TRBV28 to TRBJ1-2; D gene uncertain. V was clipped by 5 bases and J by 7 bases, with 14 bases between them. This CDR3 is 13 amino acids long. Germline V gene sequence: CDR1 MDHEN, CDR2 SYDVKM. In nucleotides, the CDR3 is TGTGCCAGCAGTCCCTCCGCCGGCGGTGGCTACACCTTC. This gives the protein CASSPSAGGGYTF.

The chain carries TRBV20-1 and TRBJ2-1, with TRBD1 as a possible D gene (6 bases). V was trimmed by 5 bases and J by 0 bases, leaving 14 bases between them. This CDR3 is built from 15 residues. Looked up from germline, CDR1 is DFQATT and CDR2 is SNEGSKA (reference sequence). CDR3 protein: CSAPQGLSSYNEQFF. The CDR3 region has the DNA TGCAGTGCTCCACAGGGCCTGAGCTCCTACAATGAGCAGTTCTTC.

The chain joins TRBV20-1 to TRBJ2-7; perhaps TRBD1 as D (6 bases). The V gene's germline CDR1 is DFQATT and CDR2 SNEGSKA (reference sequence). This CDR3 is 13 amino acids long. With 6 bases removed from V and 3 bases from J, the gap between germline ends came to 15 bases. The CDR3 nucleotides read TGCAGTGCCTCCGAAACAGGGAACTACGAGCAGTACTTC. Translating gives CSASETGNYEQYF.

This clonotype came up once. The chain employs TRBV19 and TRBJ2-7, with D tentatively TRBD1 (6 bases). The germline V gene has CDR1 LNHDA and CDR2 SQIVND (reference sequence). CDR3 length equals 14 residues. V was shortened by 10 bases and J by 1 base, with 17 bases between the two germline ends. The CDR3 DNA reads as TGTGCCACCGCGTGGACAGCCGGGTCCTACGAGCAGTACTTC. Translation gives CATAWTAGSYEQYF.

The chain has TRBV27 and TRBJ2-2, with TRBD1 identical over 9 bases. Germline V lookup: CDR1 MNHEY, CDR2 SMNVEV (reference sequence). Losses at the gene ends were 4 bases for V and 5 bases for J; bases not matched to a gene: 5. The CDR3 has 15 amino acids. CDR3: CASSSVGTGTGELFF. CDR3 coding DNA: TGTGCCAGCAGTTCGGTGGGGACAGGGACCGGGGAGCTGTTTTTT.

The chain uses TRBV6-4 and TRBJ2-1, with D uncertain. CDR1 and CDR2 (germline): MRHNA, SNTAGT. V gave up 3 bases and J gave up 2 bases, with 5 bases separating them. The CDR3 spans 13 residues. CDR3 in DNA: TGTGCCAGCAGTGAGGGGACCTACAATGAGCAGTTCTTC. Translating it yields CASSEGTYNEQFF.

The V call is TRBV7-9, the J call TRBJ1-6; D not resolved. Germline CDR1 is SEHNR and CDR2 is FQNEAQ (reference sequence). This CDR3 is built from 14 residues. The germline V and J ends were trimmed by 3 bases and 5 bases, with 8 bases remaining between them. This chain's CDR3 is CASSFGHNNSPLHF. The CDR3, as DNA: TGTGCCAGCAGCTTCGGGCACAATAATTCACCCCTCCACTTT.

This chain links TRBV9 with TRBJ2-1, with D possibly TRBD2 on 6 matching bases. This CDR3 spans 17 amino acids. The V end lost 3 bases, the J end lost 0 bases, and 16 bases lay between the germline ends. Germline CDR1 reads SGDLS; CDR2 reads YYNGEE. This CDR3 is CASSASPRDSSYNEQFF. CDR3 in DNA: TGTGCCAGCAGCGCCTCCCCACGGGACTCCTCCTACAATGAGCAGTTCTTC.

This clonotype was found once. This sequence joins TRBV9 and TRBJ1-4; TRBD1 agrees at 8 bases. The J segment lost 5 bases and the V segment lost 3 bases, leaving 3 bases of the junction unmatched. The CDR3 extends over 14 amino acids. The germline gives CDR1 SGDLS, CDR2 YYNGEE. CDR3 amino acids: CASSGRTGNEKLFF. The CDR3 coding sequence is TGTGCCAGCAGCGGCCGGACAGGGAATGAAAAACTGTTTTTT.

The chain uses TRBV7-9 and TRBJ2-4; a weak D match, TRBD1 (7 bases). Germline CDR1 is SEHNR and CDR2 is FQNEAQ (reference sequence). There are 15 residues in the CDR3. The V end was cut by 5 bases, the J end by 5 bases, with 16 bases between. CDR3 loop: CASSTLRDSQNIQYF. DNA of the CDR3: TGTGCCAGCAGCACACTGCGGGACAGCCAAAACATTCAGTACTTC.

This chain uses TRBV4-2 with TRBJ2-3; 10 bases are a match to TRBD2. The V and J ends lost 3 bases and 2 bases, in that order; junction bases with no gene match: 14. The germline V gene encodes CDR1 LGHNA and CDR2 YNFKEQ. This CDR3 is built from 19 residues. The CDR3 DNA is TGTGCCAGCAGCCAGAGCCCCACCTTAAGCGGGAGGGCCACAGATACGCAGTATTTT. This sequence encodes CASSQSPTLSGRATDTQYF.

This clonotype has only one observation. The chain joins TRBV28 to TRBJ2-7; D is possibly TRBD2 (6 bases). The CDR3 has 15 amino acids. The V gene lost 0 bases and the J gene lost 5 bases, with 14 bases spanning the gap. Germline CDR1 is MDHEN and CDR2 is SYDVKM. The CDR3 here is CASSLWPAEGDEQYF. CDR3 DNA sequence: TGTGCCAGCAGTTTATGGCCCGCGGAGGGAGACGAGCAGTACTTC.

V and J are TRBV7-2 and TRBJ2-7; D tentatively fits TRBD1 or TRBD2 (5 bases each). Germline loops: CDR1 SGHTA, CDR2 FQGNSA. The CDR3 contains 14 residues. V lost 5 bases to trimming and J lost 2 bases, with 13 bases between them. In DNA form, the CDR3 reads TGTGCCAGCAGCCCCAACGGGGCCCCCTACGAGCAGTACTTC. Translated: CASSPNGAPYEQYF. Complete variable domain (other parts from reference TRBV7-2 and TRBJ2-7): GAGVSQSPSNKVTEKGKDVELRCDPISGHTALYWYRQSLGQGLEFLIYFQGNSAPDKSGLPSDRFSAERTGGSVSTLTIQRTQQEDSAVYLCASSPNGAPYEQYFGPGTRLTVT.

This clonotype has just a few counts. The chain uses TRBV7-3 and TRBJ2-7; D assignment may be TRBD1 or TRBD2 (5 bases each). Germline V gives CDR1 SGHTA, CDR2 FQGTGA. This CDR3 spans 15 amino acids. V was pared by 2 bases and J by 3 bases, with 14 bases between. Here the CDR3 reads CASSLYQERGYEQYF. The CDR3 coding sequence is TGTGCCAGCAGCTTATACCAGGAGAGGGGCTACGAGCAGTACTTC. Looking up the rest from reference TRBV7-3 and TRBJ2-7 gives the full variable domain: GAGVSQTPSNKVTEKGKYVELRCDPISGHTALYWYRQSLGQGPEFLIYFQGTGAADDSGLPNDRFFAVRPEGSVSTLKIQRTERGDSAVYLCASSLYQERGYEQYFGPGTRLTVT.

This clonotype was seen more than once but under ten times. This chain connects TRBV12-3 or TRBV12-4 to TRBJ2-7, with unresolved D. CDR3 length equals 13 residues. V was clipped by 8 bases and J by 2 bases, with 13 bases between them. The CDR3, as DNA: TGTGCCAGCTCTTTCCACCAGACCTACGAGCAGTACTTC. It yields the protein CASSFHQTYEQYF.

This chain links TRBV2 with TRBJ2-5, with 11 bases fitting TRBD2. This CDR3 spans 14 amino acids. Trimming cost V 6 bases and J 2 bases; bases outside gene matches: 2. CDR1 SNHLY and CDR2 FYNNEI come from the germline V gene. CDR3 sequence: CASRGTSGQETQYF. The CDR3 DNA follows: TGTGCCAGCAGGGGGACTAGCGGACAAGAGACCCAGTACTTC. Drawing the rest from reference TRBV2 and TRBJ2-5, the complete variable domain is EPEVTQTPSHQVTQMGQEVILRCVPISNHLYFYWYRQILGQKVEFLVSFYNNEISEKSEIFDDQFSVERPDGSNFTLKIRSTKLEDSAMYFCASRGTSGQETQYFGPGTRLLVL.

J is TRBJ2-7 and V is TRBV28; D unresolved. Germline values: CDR1 MDHEN, CDR2 SYDVKM. V dropped 5 bases and J dropped 1 base, with 12 bases sitting between them. The CDR3 is made up of 14 amino acids. CDR3: CASSLRTPSYEQYF. CDR3 DNA: TGTGCCAGCAGTCTAAGGACGCCTTCCTACGAGCAGTACTTC.

This clonotype was detected only once. The V and J genes are TRBV6-5 and TRBJ1-1, with 8 positions matching TRBD1. This CDR3 is 14 amino acids long. V lost 7 bases and J lost 4; bases outside the gene matches: 8. The V gene's germline CDR1 is MNHEY and CDR2 SVGAGI. The CDR3 nucleotides read TGTGCCAGCACGGCAGGGGGCGAGGCCACTGAAGCTTTCTTT. Amino acid sequence: CASTAGGEATEAFF.

This rearrangement joins TRBV19 to TRBJ1-5, with D possibly matching TRBD1 (6 bases). V was pared by 5 bases and J by 4 bases, with 15 bases between. CDR1 is LNHDA and CDR2 is SQIVND in the germline V gene (reference sequence). The CDR3 spans 15 residues. The CDR3 region is CASSASGTLNQPQHF. In DNA form, the CDR3 reads TGTGCCAGTAGTGCCTCCGGGACACTTAATCAGCCCCAGCATTTT.

V gene TRBV27 combines with J gene TRBJ1-2; D is possibly TRBD1 (5 bases). V was trimmed by 3 bases and J by 2 bases, leaving 10 bases between them. Per the germline V gene, CDR1 is MNHEY and CDR2 is SMNVEV (reference sequence). CDR3 length: 14 amino acids. Here the CDR3 reads CASSFGGGNYGYTF. CDR3 in DNA: TGTGCCAGCAGTTTCGGGGGGGGAAACTATGGCTACACCTTC.

The rearrangement uses TRBV5-8 and TRBJ2-2; D not certain. The V end lost 6 bases, the J end lost 2 bases, and 14 bases lay between the germline ends. Germline CDR1 SGHTS, CDR2 YDEGEE. The CDR3 has 15 residues. The CDR3 coding sequence is TGTGCCAGCATCCGCTCCCACCCTAACACCGGGGAGCTGTTTTTT. This sequence encodes CASIRSHPNTGELFF.

The chain couples TRBV12-5 to TRBJ2-7; D is possibly TRBD1 (6 bases). CDR3 length equals 14 residues. Trimming removed 3 bases from V and 0 bases from J, with 9 bases in between. From germline, CDR1 is LGHNT and CDR2 FRNRAP. The DNA for the CDR3 is TGTGCTAGTGGTTTAGGGACATTCTCCTACGAGCAGTACTTC. Amino acids: CASGLGTFSYEQYF.

This rearrangement joins TRBV29-1 to TRBJ2-7; D not certain. V shed 1 base and J shed 6 bases, with 10 bases lying between them. This CDR3 has 12 residues. Germline CDR1 SQVTM, CDR2 ANQGSEA. CDR3 in amino acids: CSVEAPGGEQYF. CDR3 nucleotides: TGCAGCGTTGAAGCCCCCGGCGGCGAGCAGTACTTC.